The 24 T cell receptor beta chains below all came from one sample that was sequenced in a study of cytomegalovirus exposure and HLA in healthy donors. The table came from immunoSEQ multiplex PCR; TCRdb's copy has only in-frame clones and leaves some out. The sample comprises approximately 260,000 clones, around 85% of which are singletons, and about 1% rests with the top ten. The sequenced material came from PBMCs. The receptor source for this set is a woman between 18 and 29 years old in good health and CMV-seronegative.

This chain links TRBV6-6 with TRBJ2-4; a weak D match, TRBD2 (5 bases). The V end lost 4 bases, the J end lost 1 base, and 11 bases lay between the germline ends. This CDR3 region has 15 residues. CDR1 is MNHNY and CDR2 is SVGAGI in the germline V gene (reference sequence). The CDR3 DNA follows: TGTGCCAGCAGTTCAACGGAGGTGGCCAAAAACATTCAGTACTTC. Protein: CASSSTEVAKNIQYF.

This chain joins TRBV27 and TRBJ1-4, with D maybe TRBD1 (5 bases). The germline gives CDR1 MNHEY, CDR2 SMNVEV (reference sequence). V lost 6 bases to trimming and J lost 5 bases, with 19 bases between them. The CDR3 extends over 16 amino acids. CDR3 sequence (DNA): TGTGCCAGCAGGTCAACTTCAGGGAGGTGGAATGAAAAACTGTTTTTT. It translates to CASRSTSGRWNEKLFF.

Written as DNA, the CDR3 is TGTGCCAGCAGCTTTGCTTGGAGGGGCCTCTCCTACAATGAGCAGTTCTTC. Residues: CASSFAWRGLSYNEQFF. J is TRBJ2-1 and V is TRBV7-8; the D gene is possibly TRBD2 (6 bases). The V gene lost 3 bases and the J gene lost 0 bases, with 15 bases spanning the gap. The germline CDR1 and CDR2 sequences are SGHVS and FQNEAQ. The CDR3 contains 17 residues. Full variable domain (remainder filled in from reference TRBV7-8 and TRBJ2-1): GAGVSQSPRYKVAKRGQDVALRCDPISGHVSLFWYQQALGQGPEFLTYFQNEAQLDKSGLPSDRFFAERPEGSVSTLKIQRTQQEDSAVYLCASSFAWRGLSYNEQFFGPGTRLTVL.

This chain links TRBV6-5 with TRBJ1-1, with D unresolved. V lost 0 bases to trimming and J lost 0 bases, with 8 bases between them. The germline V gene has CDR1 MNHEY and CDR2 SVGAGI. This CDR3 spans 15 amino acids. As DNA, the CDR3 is TGTGCCAGCAGTTACTCAGACATAGTGAACACTGAAGCTTTCTTT. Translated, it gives CASSYSDIVNTEAFF.

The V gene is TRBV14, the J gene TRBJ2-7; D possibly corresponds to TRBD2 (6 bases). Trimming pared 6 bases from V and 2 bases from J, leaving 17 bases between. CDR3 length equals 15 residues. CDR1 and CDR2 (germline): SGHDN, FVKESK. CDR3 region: CASSRWGVAAYEQYF. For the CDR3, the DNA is TGTGCCAGCAGTCGCTGGGGGGTCGCTGCCTACGAGCAGTACTTC. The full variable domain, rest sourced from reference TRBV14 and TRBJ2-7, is EAGVTQFPSHSVIEKGQTVTLRCDPISGHDNLYWYRRVMGKEIKFLLHFVKESKQDESGMPNNRFLAERTGGTYSTLKVQPAELEDSGVYFCASSRWGVAAYEQYFGPGTRLTVT.

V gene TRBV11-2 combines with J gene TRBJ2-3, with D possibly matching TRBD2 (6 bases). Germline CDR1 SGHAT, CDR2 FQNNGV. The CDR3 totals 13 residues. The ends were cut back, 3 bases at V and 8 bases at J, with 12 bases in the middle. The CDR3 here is CASSFTPRGTQYF. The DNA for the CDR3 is TGTGCCAGCAGCTTTACCCCGCGGGGTACGCAGTATTTT.

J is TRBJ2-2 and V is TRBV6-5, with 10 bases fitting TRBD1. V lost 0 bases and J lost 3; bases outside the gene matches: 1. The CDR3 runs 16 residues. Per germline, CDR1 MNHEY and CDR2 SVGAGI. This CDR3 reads CASSYSGQGYTGELFF. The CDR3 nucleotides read TGTGCCAGCAGTTACTCGGGACAGGGGTACACCGGGGAGCTGTTTTTT.

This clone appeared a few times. As DNA, the CDR3 is TGTGCCAGCAGTTCAGGGGGGTACACTGAAGCTTTCTTT. Translation: CASSSGGYTEAFF. The V and J genes are TRBV27 and TRBJ1-1; 7 positions match TRBD1. The CDR3 contains 13 residues. Germline CDR1 MNHEY, CDR2 SMNVEV (reference sequence). Trimming took 4 bases from V and 3 from J; bases not matched to a gene: 2.

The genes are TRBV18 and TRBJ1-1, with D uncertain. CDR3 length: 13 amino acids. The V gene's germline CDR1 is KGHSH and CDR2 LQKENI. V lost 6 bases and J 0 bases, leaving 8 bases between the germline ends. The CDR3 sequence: CASSATMNTEAFF. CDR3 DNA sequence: TGTGCCAGCTCGGCCACTATGAACACTGAAGCTTTCTTT. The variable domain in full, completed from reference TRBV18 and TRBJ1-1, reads NAGVMQNPRHLVRRRGQEARLRCSPMKGHSHVYWYRQLPEEGLKFMVYLQKENIIDESGMPKERFSAEFPKEGPSILRIQQVVRGDSAAYFCASSATMNTEAFFGQGTRLTVV.

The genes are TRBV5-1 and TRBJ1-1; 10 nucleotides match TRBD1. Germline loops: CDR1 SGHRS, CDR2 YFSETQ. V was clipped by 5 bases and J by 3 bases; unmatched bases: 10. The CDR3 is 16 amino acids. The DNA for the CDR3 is TGCGCCAGCAGTTCGGGGACAGGGGTTAGGGACACTGAAGCTTTCTTT. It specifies CASSSGTGVRDTEAFF.

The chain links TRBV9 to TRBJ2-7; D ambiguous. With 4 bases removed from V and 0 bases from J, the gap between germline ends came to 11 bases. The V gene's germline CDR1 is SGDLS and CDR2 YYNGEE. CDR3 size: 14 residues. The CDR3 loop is CASSKDLSSYEQYF. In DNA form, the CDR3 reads TGTGCCAGCAGCAAAGACTTGAGCTCCTACGAGCAGTACTTC.

The DNA for the CDR3 is TGTGCCAGCAGTCACCCAACTAGCGGGGGCCCCAATGAGCAGTTCTTC. Translating it yields CASSHPTSGGPNEQFF. V and J are TRBV27 and TRBJ2-1, with 11 nucleotides matching TRBD2. The V gene's germline CDR1 is MNHEY and CDR2 SMNVEV (reference sequence). This CDR3 comprises 16 residues. V lost 5 bases to trimming and J lost 6 bases; unmatched junction nucleotides: 9.

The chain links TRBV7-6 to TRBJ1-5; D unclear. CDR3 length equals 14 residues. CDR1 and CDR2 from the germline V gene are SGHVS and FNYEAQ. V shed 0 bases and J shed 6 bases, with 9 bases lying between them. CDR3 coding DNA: TGTGCCAGCAGCTTAGCGCGGGGATCTCAGCCCCAGCATTTT. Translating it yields CASSLARGSQPQHF.

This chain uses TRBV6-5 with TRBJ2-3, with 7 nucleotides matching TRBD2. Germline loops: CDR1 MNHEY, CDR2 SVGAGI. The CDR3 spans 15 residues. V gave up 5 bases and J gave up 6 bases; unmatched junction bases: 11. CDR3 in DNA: TGTGCCAGCAGTCCCCGGCAAGCGGGACTCGATACGCAGTATTTT. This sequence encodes CASSPRQAGLDTQYF.

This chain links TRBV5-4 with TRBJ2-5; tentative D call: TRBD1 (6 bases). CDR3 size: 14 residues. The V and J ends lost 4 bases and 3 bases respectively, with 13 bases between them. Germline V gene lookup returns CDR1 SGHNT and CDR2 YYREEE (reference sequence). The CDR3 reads CASSPDSYEETQYF. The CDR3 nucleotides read TGTGCCAGCAGCCCGGACAGCTACGAAGAGACCCAGTACTTC.

The CDR3 coding sequence is TGTGCCAGCAGTTCCTCACCCCGGGAGAAGGAGTGGGATACGCAGTATTTT. Its protein is CASSSSPREKEWDTQYF. The rearrangement joins TRBV9 to TRBJ2-3, with D tentatively TRBD2 (6 bases). The germline V and J ends were trimmed by 5 bases and 6 bases, with 25 bases remaining between them. Looked up from germline, CDR1 is SGDLS and CDR2 is YYNGEE. The CDR3 length is 17 residues.

CDR3 bases: TGTGCCAGCACCCTCTACCAGGGGGCGCGAAACACCATATATTTT. Translation: CASTLYQGARNTIYF. The chain uses TRBV7-9 and TRBJ1-3; the match to TRBD1 covers 8 bases. CDR3 size: 15 residues. The V segment lost 7 bases and the J segment 5 bases; nucleotides outside the gene matches: 10. The germline gives CDR1 SEHNR, CDR2 FQNEAQ (reference sequence).

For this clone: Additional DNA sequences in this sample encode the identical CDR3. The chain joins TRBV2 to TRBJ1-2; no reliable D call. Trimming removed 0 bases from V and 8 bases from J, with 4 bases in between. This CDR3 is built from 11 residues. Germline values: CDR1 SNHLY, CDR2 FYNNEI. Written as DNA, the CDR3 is TGTGCCAGCAGTGAAGCTGGCGGCTACACCTTC. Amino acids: CASSEAGGYTF.

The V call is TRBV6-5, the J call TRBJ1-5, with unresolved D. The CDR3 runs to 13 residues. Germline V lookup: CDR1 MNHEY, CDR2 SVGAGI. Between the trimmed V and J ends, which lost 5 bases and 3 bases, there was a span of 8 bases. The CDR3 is CASSLTNNQPQHF. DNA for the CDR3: TGTGCCAGCAGTCTTACAAACAATCAGCCCCAGCATTTT.

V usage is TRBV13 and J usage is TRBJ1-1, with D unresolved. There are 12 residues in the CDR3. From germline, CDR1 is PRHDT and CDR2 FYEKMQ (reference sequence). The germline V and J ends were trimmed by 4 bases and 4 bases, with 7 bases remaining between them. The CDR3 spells CASSYWSTEAFF. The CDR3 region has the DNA TGTGCCAGCAGCTACTGGTCCACTGAAGCTTTCTTT.

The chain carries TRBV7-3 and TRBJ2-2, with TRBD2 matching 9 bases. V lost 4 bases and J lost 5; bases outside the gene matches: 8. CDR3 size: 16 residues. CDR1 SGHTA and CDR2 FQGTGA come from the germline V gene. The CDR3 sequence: CASSSPPGLATGELFF. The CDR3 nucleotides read TGTGCCAGCAGCTCTCCACCGGGACTAGCAACCGGGGAGCTGTTTTTT.

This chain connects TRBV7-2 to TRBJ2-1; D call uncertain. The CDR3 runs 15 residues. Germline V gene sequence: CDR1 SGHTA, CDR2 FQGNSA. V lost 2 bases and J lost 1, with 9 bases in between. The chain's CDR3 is CASSLTSASYNEQFF. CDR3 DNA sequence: TGTGCCAGCAGCTTAACCAGCGCATCCTACAATGAGCAGTTCTTC.

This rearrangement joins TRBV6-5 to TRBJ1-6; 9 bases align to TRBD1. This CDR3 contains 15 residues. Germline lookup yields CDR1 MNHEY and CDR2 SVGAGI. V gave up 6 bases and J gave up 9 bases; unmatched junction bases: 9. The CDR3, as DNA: TGTGCCAGCAGACCACCGGGACAGGGCTTTTCACCCCTCCACTTT. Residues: CASRPPGQGFSPLHF.

Here the CDR3 reads CSVETQGVGNIQYF. CDR3 nucleotide sequence: TGCAGCGTGGAAACCCAGGGGGTGGGAAACATTCAGTACTTC. This sequence joins TRBV29-1 and TRBJ2-4; 7 positions agree with TRBD1. The CDR3 sequence is 14 residues long. The V segment lost 6 bases and the J segment 6 bases; nucleotides outside the gene matches: 11. Germline CDR1 SQVTM, CDR2 ANQGSEA.